This TCR beta chain is drawn from a study of OX40 agonist ivuxolimab in advanced cancers. As for the study in general: Hepatocellular carcinoma, melanoma, renal cell or head and neck cancer occurred in dose-escalation patients. Aged about 23 to 80 with a mean of 60 years, they were less than 90% male.

Study findings and constraints: Circulating CD4+ and CD8+ T cells showed clonal expansion by week 6 at 0.1 to 3.0 mg/kg.

The germline V gene encodes CDR1 SGHTA and CDR2 FQGNSA. There are 15 residues in the CDR3. V was clipped by 2 bases and J by 10 bases; unmatched bases: 6. Prior autoimmune disease or systemic immunosuppression barred patients. Only in-frame clones appear in the TCRdb table, and some are missing; sequencing was by immunoSEQ multiplex PCR. Among some 62,000 clones listed, 75% to 95% were seen once. To note about this clone: Antigen unknown.

The V gene is TRBV7-2, the J gene TRBJ2-1; 12 positions agree with TRBD2. This TCR was sampled from an adult with an advanced solid tumor such as melanoma, head and neck, liver or kidney cancer. Sequenced material: CD4+ or CD8+ T cells sorted from blood, taken in a trial of the OX40 agonist ivuxolimab. CDR3 amino acids: CASSLWTSGNGEQFF. CDR3 nucleotides: TGTGCCAGCAGCTTATGGACTAGCGGGAACGGGGAGCAGTTCTTC.